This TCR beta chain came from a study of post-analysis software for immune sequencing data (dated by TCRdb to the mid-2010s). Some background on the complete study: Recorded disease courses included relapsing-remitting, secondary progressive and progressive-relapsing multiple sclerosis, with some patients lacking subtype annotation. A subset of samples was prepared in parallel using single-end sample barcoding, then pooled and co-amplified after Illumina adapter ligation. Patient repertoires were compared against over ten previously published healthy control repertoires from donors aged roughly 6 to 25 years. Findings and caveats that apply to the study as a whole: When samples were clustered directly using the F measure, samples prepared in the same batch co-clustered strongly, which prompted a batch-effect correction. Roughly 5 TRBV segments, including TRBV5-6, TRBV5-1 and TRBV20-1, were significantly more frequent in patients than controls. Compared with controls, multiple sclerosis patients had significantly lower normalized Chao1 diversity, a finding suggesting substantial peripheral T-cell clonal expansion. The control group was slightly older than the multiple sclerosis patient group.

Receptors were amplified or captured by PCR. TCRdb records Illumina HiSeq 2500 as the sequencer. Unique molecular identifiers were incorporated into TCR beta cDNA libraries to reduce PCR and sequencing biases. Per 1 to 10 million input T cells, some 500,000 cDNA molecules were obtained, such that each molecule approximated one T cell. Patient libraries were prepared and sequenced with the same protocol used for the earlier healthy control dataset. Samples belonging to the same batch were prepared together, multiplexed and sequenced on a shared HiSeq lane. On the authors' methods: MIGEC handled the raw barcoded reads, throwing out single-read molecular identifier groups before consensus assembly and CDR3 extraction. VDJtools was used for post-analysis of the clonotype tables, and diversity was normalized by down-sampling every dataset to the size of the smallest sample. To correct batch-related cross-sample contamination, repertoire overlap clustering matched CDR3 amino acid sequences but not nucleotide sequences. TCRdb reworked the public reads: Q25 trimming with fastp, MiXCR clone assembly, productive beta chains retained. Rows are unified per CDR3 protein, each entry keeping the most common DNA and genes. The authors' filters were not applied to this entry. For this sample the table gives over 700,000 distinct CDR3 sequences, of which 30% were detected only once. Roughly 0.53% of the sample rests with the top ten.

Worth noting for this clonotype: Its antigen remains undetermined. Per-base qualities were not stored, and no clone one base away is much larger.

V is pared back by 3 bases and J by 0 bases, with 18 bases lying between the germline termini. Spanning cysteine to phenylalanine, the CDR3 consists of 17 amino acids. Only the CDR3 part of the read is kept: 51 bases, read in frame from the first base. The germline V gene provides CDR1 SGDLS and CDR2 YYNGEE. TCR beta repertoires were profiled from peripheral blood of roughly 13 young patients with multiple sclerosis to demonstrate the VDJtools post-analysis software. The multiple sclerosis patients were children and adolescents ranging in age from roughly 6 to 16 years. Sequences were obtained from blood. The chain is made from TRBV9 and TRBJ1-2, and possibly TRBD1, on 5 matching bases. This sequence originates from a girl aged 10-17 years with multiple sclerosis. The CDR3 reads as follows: CASSGRAGIGANYGYTF. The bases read TGTGCCAGCAGCGGGAGAGCAGGGATAGGGGCTAACTATGGCTACACCTTC.